The TCR beta chain under discussion was sequenced for a study of shared clonotypes between healthy human individuals. Study outcomes and limitations: Clonotypes shared by all four sorted-subset donors had higher generation probabilities than non-shared clonotypes. Sequencing depth was expected to influence donor clonotype sharing.

With regard to this clone: Its target is unknown.

Per the germline V gene, CDR1 is MNHNS and CDR2 is SASEGT. V trimming: 3 bases; J trimming: 2 bases; junction bases outside the gene matches: 4. The CDR3 consists of 15 residues. The authors distributed each subset's genomic DNA evenly over several immunoSEQ plates. Produced via immunoSEQ multiplex PCR; TCRdb's table is partial and in-frame only. The top ten clones hold about 1% of a sample with over a million clones, roughly 96% of them seen once. The sequence came from a young man in good health. The material sequenced was naive CD4+ T cells sorted from blood. Subset defined: CD45RA+ positively selected. The chain joins TRBV6-1 to TRBJ1-3, with 7 bases that match TRBD1. Here the CDR3 reads CASSDVRGPGNTIYF. The CDR3 coding sequence is TGTGCCAGCAGTGATGTGAGGGGGCCTGGAAACACCATATATTTT.